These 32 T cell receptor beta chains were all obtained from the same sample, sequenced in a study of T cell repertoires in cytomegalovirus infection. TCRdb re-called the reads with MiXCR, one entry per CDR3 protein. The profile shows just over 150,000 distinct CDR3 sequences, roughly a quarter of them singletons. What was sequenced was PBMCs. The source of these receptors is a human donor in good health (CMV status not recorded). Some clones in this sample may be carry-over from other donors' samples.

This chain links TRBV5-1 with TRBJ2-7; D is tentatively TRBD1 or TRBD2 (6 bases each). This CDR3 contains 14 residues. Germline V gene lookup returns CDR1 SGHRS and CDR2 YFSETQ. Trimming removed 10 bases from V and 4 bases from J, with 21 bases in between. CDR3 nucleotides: TGCGCCGGACGGACAACACCGGGGGCTTACGAGCAGTACTTC. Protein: CAGRTTPGAYEQYF.

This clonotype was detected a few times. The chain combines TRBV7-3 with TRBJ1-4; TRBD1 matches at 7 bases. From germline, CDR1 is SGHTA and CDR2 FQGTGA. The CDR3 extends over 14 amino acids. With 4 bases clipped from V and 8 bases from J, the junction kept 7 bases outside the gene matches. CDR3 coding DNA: TGTGCCAGCAGCTACAGGGGATATAACGAAAAACTGTTTTTT. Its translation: CASSYRGYNEKLFF.

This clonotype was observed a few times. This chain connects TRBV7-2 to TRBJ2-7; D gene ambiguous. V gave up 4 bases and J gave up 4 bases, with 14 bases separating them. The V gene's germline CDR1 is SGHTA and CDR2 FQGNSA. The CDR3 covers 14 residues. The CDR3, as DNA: TGTGCCAGCAGCTCACATAGGTCTAAGTACGAGCAGTACTTC. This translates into CASSSHRSKYEQYF.

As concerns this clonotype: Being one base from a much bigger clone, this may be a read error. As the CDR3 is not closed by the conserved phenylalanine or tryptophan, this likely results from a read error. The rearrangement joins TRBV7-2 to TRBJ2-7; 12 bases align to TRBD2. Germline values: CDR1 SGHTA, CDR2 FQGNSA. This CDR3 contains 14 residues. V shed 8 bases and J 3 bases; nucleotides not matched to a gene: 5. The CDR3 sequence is CASQQTSGSYEQYY. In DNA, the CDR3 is TGTGCCAGCCAACAGACTAGCGGGAGCTACGAGCAGTACTAC.

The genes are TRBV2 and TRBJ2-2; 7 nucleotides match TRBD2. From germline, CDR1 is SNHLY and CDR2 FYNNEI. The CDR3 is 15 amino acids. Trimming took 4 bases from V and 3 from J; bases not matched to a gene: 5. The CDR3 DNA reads TGTGCCAGCAGTGTGGCTAGCGGTGACACCGGGGAGCTGTTTTTT. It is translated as CASSVASGDTGELFF.

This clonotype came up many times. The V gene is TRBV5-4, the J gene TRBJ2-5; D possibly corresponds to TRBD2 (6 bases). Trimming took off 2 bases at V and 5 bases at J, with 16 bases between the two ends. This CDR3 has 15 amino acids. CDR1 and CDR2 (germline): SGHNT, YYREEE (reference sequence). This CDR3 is CASSFGEAATETQYF. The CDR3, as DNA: TGTGCCAGCAGCTTCGGGGAGGCCGCTACGGAGACCCAGTACTTC.

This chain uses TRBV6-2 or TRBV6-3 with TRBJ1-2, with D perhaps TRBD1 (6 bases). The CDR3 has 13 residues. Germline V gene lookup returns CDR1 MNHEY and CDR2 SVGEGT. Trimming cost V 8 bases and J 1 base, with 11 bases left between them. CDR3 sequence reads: CASETGFNYGYTF. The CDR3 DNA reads TGTGCCAGCGAGACAGGATTTAACTATGGCTACACCTTC.

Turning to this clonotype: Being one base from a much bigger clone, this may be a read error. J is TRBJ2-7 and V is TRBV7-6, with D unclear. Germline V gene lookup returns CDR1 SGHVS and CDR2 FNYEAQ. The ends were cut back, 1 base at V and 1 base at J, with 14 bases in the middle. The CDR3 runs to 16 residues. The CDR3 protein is CASSLGSRKPSYEQYF. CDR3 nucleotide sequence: TGTGCCAGCAGCTTAGGCTCACGGAAGCCTTCCTACGAGCAGTACTTC.

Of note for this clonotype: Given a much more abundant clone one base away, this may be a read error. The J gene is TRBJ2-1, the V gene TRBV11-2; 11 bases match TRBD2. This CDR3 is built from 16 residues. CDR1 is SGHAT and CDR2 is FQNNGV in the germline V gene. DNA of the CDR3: TGTGCCGGCAGCTCATCTAGCGGGAGGCTCTACAATGAGCAGTTCTTC. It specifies CAGSSSSGRLYNEQFF.

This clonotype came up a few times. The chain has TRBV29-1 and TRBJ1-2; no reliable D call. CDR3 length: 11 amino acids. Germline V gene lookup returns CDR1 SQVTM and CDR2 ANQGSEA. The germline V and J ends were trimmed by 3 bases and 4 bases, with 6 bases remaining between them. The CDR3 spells CSVEGSYGYTF. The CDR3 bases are TGCAGCGTTGAGGGCAGCTATGGCTACACCTTC.

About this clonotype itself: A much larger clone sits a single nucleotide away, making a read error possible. The CDR3 here is CASSLAGTDAFF. CDR3 nucleotide sequence: TGCGCCAGCAGCTTGGCGGGCACTGATGCTTTCTTT. This chain connects TRBV5-1 to TRBJ1-1; D unresolved. CDR1 and CDR2 from the germline V gene are SGHRS and YFSETQ. CDR3 length: 12 amino acids.

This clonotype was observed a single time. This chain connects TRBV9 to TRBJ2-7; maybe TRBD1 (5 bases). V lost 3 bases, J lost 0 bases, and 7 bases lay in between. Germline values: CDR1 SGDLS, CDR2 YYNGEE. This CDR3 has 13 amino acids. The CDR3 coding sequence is TGTGCCAGCAGCGGGGGCCTCTCCTACGAGCAGTACTTC. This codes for CASSGGLSYEQYF.

For the CDR3, the DNA is TGTGCCAGCCACCTCGACACCTCCTATGGCTACACCTTC. Protein: CASHLDTSYGYTF. The chain carries TRBV19 and TRBJ1-2; D unresolved. The CDR3 spans 13 residues. Per germline, CDR1 LNHDA and CDR2 SQIVND (reference sequence). V lost 9 bases and J 4 bases, leaving 15 bases between the germline ends.

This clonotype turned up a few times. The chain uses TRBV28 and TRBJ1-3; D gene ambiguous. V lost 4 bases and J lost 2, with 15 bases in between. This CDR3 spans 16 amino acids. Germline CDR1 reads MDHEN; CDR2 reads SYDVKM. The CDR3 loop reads CASSSTFGTPGNTIYF. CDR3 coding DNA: TGTGCCAGCAGTTCAACGTTTGGTACCCCTGGAAACACCATATATTTT.

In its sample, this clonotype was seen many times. DNA of the CDR3: TGTGCCAGCAGCACAGGGGCCAGGGGAACAGATACGCAGTATTTT. It yields the protein CASSTGARGTDTQYF. The rearrangement joins TRBV7-2 to TRBJ2-3, with TRBD1 identical over 7 bases. Germline V gene data show CDR1 as SGHTA and CDR2 as FQGNSA. This CDR3 has 15 amino acids. V shed 5 bases, J shed 3 bases, and the junction held 8 bases outside the gene matches.

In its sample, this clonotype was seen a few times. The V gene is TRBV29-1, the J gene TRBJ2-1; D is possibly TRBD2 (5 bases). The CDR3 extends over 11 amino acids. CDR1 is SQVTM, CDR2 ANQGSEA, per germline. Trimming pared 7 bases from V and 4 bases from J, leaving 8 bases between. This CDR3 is CSGRTYNEQFF. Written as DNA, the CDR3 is TGCAGCGGGAGGACGTACAATGAGCAGTTCTTC.

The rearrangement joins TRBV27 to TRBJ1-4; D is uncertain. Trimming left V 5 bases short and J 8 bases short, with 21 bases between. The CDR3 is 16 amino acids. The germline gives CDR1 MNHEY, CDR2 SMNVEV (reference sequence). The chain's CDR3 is CASSPRLFGGVEKLFF. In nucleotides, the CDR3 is TGTGCCAGCAGTCCCCGACTGTTCGGAGGCGTCGAAAAACTGTTTTTT.

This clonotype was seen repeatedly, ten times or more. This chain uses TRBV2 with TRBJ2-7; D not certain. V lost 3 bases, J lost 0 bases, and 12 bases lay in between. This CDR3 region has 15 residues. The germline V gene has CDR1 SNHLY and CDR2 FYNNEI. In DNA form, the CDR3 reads TGTGCCAGCAGTGATGTCCTGCCGAGCTCCTACGAGCAGTACTTC. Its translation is CASSDVLPSSYEQYF.

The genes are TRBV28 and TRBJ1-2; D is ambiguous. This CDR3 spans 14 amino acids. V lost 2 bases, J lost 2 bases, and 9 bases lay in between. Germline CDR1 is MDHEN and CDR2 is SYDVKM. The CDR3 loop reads CASSLIPGNYGYTF. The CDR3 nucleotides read TGTGCCAGCAGTTTAATCCCAGGAAACTATGGCTACACCTTC.

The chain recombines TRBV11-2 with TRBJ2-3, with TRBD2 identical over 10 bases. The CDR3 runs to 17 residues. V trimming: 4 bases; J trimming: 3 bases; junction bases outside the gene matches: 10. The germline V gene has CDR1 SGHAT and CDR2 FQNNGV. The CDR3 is CASSSQRGGRRTDTQYF. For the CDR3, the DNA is TGTGCCAGCAGCTCGCAGCGGGGGGGCCGTAGAACAGATACGCAGTATTTT.

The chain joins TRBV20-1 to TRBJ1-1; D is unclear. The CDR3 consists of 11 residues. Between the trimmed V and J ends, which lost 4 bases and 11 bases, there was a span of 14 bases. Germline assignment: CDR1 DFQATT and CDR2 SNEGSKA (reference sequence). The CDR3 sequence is CSATAGGSAFF. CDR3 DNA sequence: TGCAGTGCTACCGCTGGAGGGTCTGCTTTCTTT.

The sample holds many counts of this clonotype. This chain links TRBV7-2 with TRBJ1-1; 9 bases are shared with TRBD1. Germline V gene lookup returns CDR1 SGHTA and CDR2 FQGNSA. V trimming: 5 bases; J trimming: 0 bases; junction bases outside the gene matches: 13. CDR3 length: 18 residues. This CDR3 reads CASSGSPTGGRVNTEAFF. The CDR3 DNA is TGTGCCAGCAGCGGATCACCGACAGGGGGAAGGGTGAACACTGAAGCTTTCTTT.

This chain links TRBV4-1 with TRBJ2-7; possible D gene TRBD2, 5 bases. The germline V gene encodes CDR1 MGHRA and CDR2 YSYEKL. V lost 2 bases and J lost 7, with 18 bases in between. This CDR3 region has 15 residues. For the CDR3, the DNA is TGCGCCAGCAGCCAAATTGGGAGTGCGAATAGGGAGCAGTACTTC. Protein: CASSQIGSANREQYF.

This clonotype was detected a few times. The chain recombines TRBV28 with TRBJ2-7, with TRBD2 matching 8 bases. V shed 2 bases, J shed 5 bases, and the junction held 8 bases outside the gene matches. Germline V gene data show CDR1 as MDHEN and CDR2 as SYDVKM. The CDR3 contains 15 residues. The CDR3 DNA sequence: TGTGCCAGCAGTTTAGAACACGGGACTAGAAACGAGCAGTACTTC. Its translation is CASSLEHGTRNEQYF.

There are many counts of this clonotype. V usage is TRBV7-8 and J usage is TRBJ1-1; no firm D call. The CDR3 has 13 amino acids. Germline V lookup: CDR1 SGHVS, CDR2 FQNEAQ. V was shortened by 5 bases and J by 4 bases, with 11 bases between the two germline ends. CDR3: CASSQWEGTEAFF. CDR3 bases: TGTGCCAGCAGCCAGTGGGAGGGCACTGAAGCTTTCTTT. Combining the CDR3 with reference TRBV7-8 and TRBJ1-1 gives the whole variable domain GAGVSQSPRYKVAKRGQDVALRCDPISGHVSLFWYQQALGQGPEFLTYFQNEAQLDKSGLPSDRFFAERPEGSVSTLKIQRTQQEDSAVYLCASSQWEGTEAFFGQGTRLTVV.

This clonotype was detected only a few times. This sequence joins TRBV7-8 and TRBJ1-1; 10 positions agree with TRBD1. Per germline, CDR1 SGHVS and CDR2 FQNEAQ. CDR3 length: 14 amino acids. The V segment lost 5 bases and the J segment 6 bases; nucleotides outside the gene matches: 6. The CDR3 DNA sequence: TGTGCCAGCAGCCGACAGGGGGCGCGGTCTGAAGCTTTCTTT. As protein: CASSRQGARSEAFF.

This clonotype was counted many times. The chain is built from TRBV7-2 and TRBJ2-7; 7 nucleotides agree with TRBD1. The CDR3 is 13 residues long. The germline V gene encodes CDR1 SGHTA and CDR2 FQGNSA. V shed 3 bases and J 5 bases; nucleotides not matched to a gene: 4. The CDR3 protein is CASSLYRGHEQYF. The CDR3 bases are TGTGCCAGCAGCTTGTACAGGGGCCACGAGCAGTACTTC.

Here the CDR3 reads CASSLAQGANTQYF. Here the CDR3 DNA reads TGCGCCAGCAGCTTGGCCCAGGGGGCAAATACGCAGTATTTT. This rearrangement joins TRBV5-1 to TRBJ2-3; TRBD1 agrees at 8 bases. V dropped 0 bases and J dropped 7; count of bases not matched to a gene: 4. Germline CDR1 and CDR2: SGHRS and YFSETQ. The CDR3 runs to 14 residues.

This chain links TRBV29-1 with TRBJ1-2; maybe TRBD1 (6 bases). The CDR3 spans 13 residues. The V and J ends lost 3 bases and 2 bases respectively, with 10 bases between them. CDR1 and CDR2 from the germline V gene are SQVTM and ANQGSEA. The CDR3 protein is CSVEKQGNYGYTF. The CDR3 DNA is TGCAGCGTTGAGAAGCAGGGGAACTATGGCTACACCTTC.

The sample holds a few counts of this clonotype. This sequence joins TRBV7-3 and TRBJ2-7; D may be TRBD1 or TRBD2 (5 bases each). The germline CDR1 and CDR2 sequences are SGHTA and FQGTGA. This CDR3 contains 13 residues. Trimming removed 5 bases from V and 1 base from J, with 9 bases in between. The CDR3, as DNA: TGTGCCAGCAGCCCGGGACCTTCCTACGAGCAGTACTTC. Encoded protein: CASSPGPSYEQYF.

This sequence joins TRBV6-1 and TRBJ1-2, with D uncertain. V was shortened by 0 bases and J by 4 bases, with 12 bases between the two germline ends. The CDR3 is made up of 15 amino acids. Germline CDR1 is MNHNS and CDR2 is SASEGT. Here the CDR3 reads CASSEAPGAFYGYTF. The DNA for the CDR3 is TGTGCCAGCAGTGAAGCGCCAGGTGCCTTCTATGGCTACACCTTC.

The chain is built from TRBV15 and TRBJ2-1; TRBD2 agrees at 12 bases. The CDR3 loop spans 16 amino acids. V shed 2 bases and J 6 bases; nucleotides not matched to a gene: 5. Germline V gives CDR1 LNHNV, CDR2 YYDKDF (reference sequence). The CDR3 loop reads CATSRSLAGGLNEQFF. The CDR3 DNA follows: TGTGCCACCAGCAGATCACTAGCGGGGGGACTCAATGAGCAGTTCTTC.